This TCR beta chain stems from a study of T cell repertoires in cytomegalovirus infection. In the study overall: Through public TCR beta signatures, both CMV infection and matching HLA type were indicated.

TCRdb itself ran the reads through MiXCR, one entry per CDR3 protein. The sample gives roughly 45,000 distinct CDR3 sequences, approximately 22% of which show up once; about a fifth is in the top ten. Worth noting for this clonotype: What it recognizes is unknown.

Overall study results and limits: Clonotype analysis showed dominance of the ex vivo response by HLA-C-restricted CMV-specific TCR beta clonotypes.

With 2 bases removed from V and 4 bases from J, the gap between germline ends came to 4 bases. This CDR3 is 12 amino acids long. Germline loops: CDR1 SGHNT, CDR2 YYREEE (reference sequence). The TCR comes from a human donor in good health (CMV status not recorded). Some clones in this sample may be carry-over from other donors' samples. The specimen was PBMCs, sequenced either directly or after in vitro stimulation (not recorded which). J is TRBJ1-3 and V is TRBV5-4, with D unclear. The CDR3 coding sequence is TGTGCCAGCAGCTTCGGCGGAAACACCATATATTTT. Translating it yields CASSFGGNTIYF.